The sequence of this T cell receptor (beta chain) was determined in a study of breast tumors, draining lymph nodes, adjacent tissues. Study-wide findings and caveats: Tumor repertoires ranked between lymph nodes and nontumor tissue in diversity, with V and J gene preferences. Most tumor T cells seemingly derive from lymph node, then expand in tumor. The lymph node origin of tumor T cells was framed as consistent with a hypothesis, not demonstrated. Luminal-like breast cancer showed significantly greater tumor-nontumor repertoire similarity than basal-like breast cancer did.

On this clonotype: Its antigen is still unknown.

TCRdb re-called the multiplex PCR reads through MiXCR, storing one row per CDR3 protein. The sample has 20,000 to 25,000 distinct CDR3 sequences, about 61% seen once. Sequenced: tumor-adjacent breast tissue. This TCR derives from a female donor with breast cancer. Some clones in this sample may be carry-over from other donors' samples.

The CDR3 nucleotides read TGCGCCAGCAGCTTGAATCGTCGTAGGCACGGGGAGCTGTTTTTT. This sequence encodes CASSLNRRRHGELFF. V usage is TRBV5-1 and J usage is TRBJ2-2; D ambiguous. Deletions cut 1 base from V and 7 bases from J, with 14 bases between. Germline V gene lookup returns CDR1 SGHRS and CDR2 YFSETQ. This CDR3 has 15 amino acids.